This record covers a single T cell receptor beta chain. Its antigen is unknown. Primers used in a second PCR of roughly 6 to 11 cycles were a sample-barcoded 5' primer and a J-beta primer mix. TCRdb processed the 5' RACE reads anew with MiXCR; each CDR3 protein has one entry. The sample has 1.8 million or so distinct CDR3 sequences, about 39% seen once; the top ten hold approximately 22%. The entry originates in a study of blood T cells in healthy people across ages. Study outcomes and limitations: Significant beta diversity loss was already apparent by age approximately 38, declining roughly linearly.

PBMCs were isolated at a quantity of at least 6.5 million per sample. The V segment lost 4 bases and the J segment 3 bases; nucleotides outside the gene matches: 9. In germline, CDR1 is DFQATT, CDR2 SNEGSKA (reference sequence). The CDR3 is 16 amino acids. Sequenced input: blood. The chain has TRBV20-1 and TRBJ1-2; 12 bases agree with TRBD1. The TCR sequence derives from a human donor in good health. CDR3 nucleotide sequence: TGCAGTGCTAACCAAATGGGACAGGGGGCGTACTATGGCTACACCTTC. It yields the protein CSANQMGQGAYYGYTF.